The rows below give T cell receptor beta chains drawn from one sample of a study of blood T cell repertoires in COVID-19. TCRdb keeps only in-frame clones here, not all; method: immunoSEQ multiplex PCR. Altogether about 87,000 clones are present, around 82% being singletons, with the ten largest covering less than 4%. Input material: peripheral blood. Every receptor here comes from a woman aged 80 or over with COVID-19, enrolled during active disease. CDR3s include the opening cysteine and the closing phenylalanine or tryptophan. D genes are given only for firm matches. Size tells how often a clone was seen (once, few, many) or the class of an expanded clone, and some rows leave it out.

J: TRBJ1-6
D: TRBD1
V: TRBV19
size: -
DNA: TGTGCCAGTAGACCGCGCGGGACAGGAGGTTCACCCCTCCACTTT
CDR3: CASRPRGTGGSPLHF

J: TRBJ1-2
D: TRBD1
V: TRBV18
size: -
DNA: TGTGCCAGCTCACCAGACAGGGGGCTAAACTATGGCTACACCTTC
CDR3: CASSPDRGLNYGYTF

J: TRBJ1-5
D: TRBD1
V: TRBV6-6
size: -
DNA: TGTGCCAGCAGTTACCTCGGGACAGAGAAGCATTTT
CDR3: CASSYLGTEKHF

J: TRBJ2-6
D: TRBD1
V: TRBV10-3
size: -
DNA: TGTGCCATCAGTGTCCAGGGGGCTGGGGCCAACGTCCTGACTTTC
CDR3: CAISVQGAGANVLTF

J: TRBJ2-5
D: TRBD2
V: TRBV9
size: once
DNA: TGTGCCAGCAGCCCGGGCAGCGGGAGTTGGGAGACCCAGTACTTC
CDR3: CASSPGSGSWETQYF

J: TRBJ2-3
D: -
V: TRBV6-2/TRBV6-3
size: -
DNA: TGTGCCAGCAGTCCACCAGGACTAACCACAGATACGCAGTATTTT
CDR3: CASSPPGLTTDTQYF

J: TRBJ1-2
D: -
V: TRBV6-2/TRBV6-3
size: -
DNA: TGTGCCAGCAGCCTGCCCTCCGACAGAGGCTACACCTTC
CDR3: CASSLPSDRGYTF

J: TRBJ1-3
D: -
V: TRBV27
size: -
DNA: TGTGCCAGCAGTTTCACGGGTCGGGGAAACACCATATATTTT
CDR3: CASSFTGRGNTIYF

J: TRBJ1-1
D: TRBD1
V: TRBV7-2
size: -
DNA: TGTGCCAGCAGCTTAATCCTCAGGGGGCGTGTTGAAGCTTTCTTT
CDR3: CASSLILRGRVEAFF

J: TRBJ1-1
D: TRBD1
V: TRBV4-1
size: -
DNA: TGCGCCAGCAGATGGACAGGGGGTTTGAACACTGAAGCTTTCTTT
CDR3: CASRWTGGLNTEAFF

J: TRBJ2-7
D: -
V: TRBV18
size: -
DNA: TGTGCCAGCTCCTCGGACGAGCGGGACGAGCAGTACTTC
CDR3: CASSSDERDEQYF

J: TRBJ1-2
D: -
V: TRBV30
size: -
DNA: TGTGCCTGGAGTGTACTGCAGGGGAGGGGCGGCTACACCTTC
CDR3: CAWSVLQGRGGYTF

J: TRBJ1-2
D: -
V: TRBV6-5
size: -
DNA: TGTGCCAGCAGTACTCGGACCCGGGGCTATGGCTACACCTTC
CDR3: CASSTRTRGYGYTF

J: TRBJ2-2
D: -
V: TRBV12-5
size: -
DNA: TGTGCTCCCCCGGGGAGCCATAACACCGGGGAGCTGTTTTTT
CDR3: CAPPGSHNTGELFF

J: TRBJ2-1
D: TRBD1
V: TRBV19
size: few
DNA: TGTGCCAGTGCCCGACAGGGGGTGGGTGAGCAGTTCTTC
CDR3: CASARQGVGEQFF

J: TRBJ2-1
D: TRBD2
V: TRBV2
size: -
DNA: TGTGCCAGCAGTGAAACGGGGGGGGCATACAATGAGCAGTTCTTC
CDR3: CASSETGGAYNEQFF

J: TRBJ2-7
D: TRBD2
V: TRBV7-6
size: -
DNA: TGTGCCAGCAGCTTAGGTGCCGTCGGGGGGGAGCAGTACTTC
CDR3: CASSLGAVGGEQYF

J: TRBJ2-7
D: TRBD1
V: TRBV6-2/TRBV6-3
size: -
DNA: TGTGCCAGCAGCCGCCGGTGGCAGGGGGCCTCCTACGAGCAGTACTTC
CDR3: CASSRRWQGASYEQYF

J: TRBJ1-2
D: -
V: TRBV5-5
size: -
DNA: TGTGCCAGCAGCTTGGGTTCCGGGGTCTCCTATGGCTACACCTTC
CDR3: CASSLGSGVSYGYTF

J: TRBJ2-3
D: -
V: TRBV10-1
size: -
DNA: TGCGCCAGCGGGAGTGCGGGGAACACAGATACGCAGTATTTT
CDR3: CASGSAGNTDTQYF

J: TRBJ1-5
D: -
V: TRBV28
size: -
DNA: TGTGCCGCCTGGCGGGGGAGGGCCCCCAATCAGCCCCAGCATTTT
CDR3: CAAWRGRAPNQPQHF

J: TRBJ2-3
D: -
V: TRBV6-5
size: -
DNA: TGTGCCAGCAGGGCCCCCCAGGGCTCAGATACGCAGTATTTT
CDR3: CASRAPQGSDTQYF

J: TRBJ2-7
D: TRBD2
V: TRBV27
size: once
DNA: TGTGCCAGCACCAGGACTAGCGGAGGCTACGAGCAGTACTTC
CDR3: CASTRTSGGYEQYF

J: TRBJ1-6
D: TRBD1
V: TRBV11-2
size: -
DNA: TGTGCCAGCAGCTTTACAGGGGGCGATTCACCCCTCCACTTT
CDR3: CASSFTGGDSPLHF

J: TRBJ2-7
D: TRBD2
V: TRBV11-2
size: -
DNA: TGTGCCAGCAGCTTATTCCTAGCGGGAGTACCCTACGAGCAGTACTTC
CDR3: CASSLFLAGVPYEQYF

J: TRBJ2-7
D: -
V: TRBV28
size: -
DNA: TGTGCCAGCAGAGACACCTACGAGCAGTACTTC
CDR3: CASRDTYEQYF

J: TRBJ2-3
D: -
V: TRBV28
size: once
DNA: TGTGCCAGCGCCGCGACACGCCATTCGTATTTT
CDR3: CASAATRHSYF

J: TRBJ2-1
D: TRBD2
V: TRBV7-6
size: -
DNA: TGTGCCAGCAGCTTAGGGCAACTAGCGGGTGCTGTCGATGAGCAGTTCTTC
CDR3: CASSLGQLAGAVDEQFF

J: TRBJ1-5
D: -
V: TRBV19
size: -
DNA: TGTGCCAGTAGTATAGATCTTAGAAACCTCGGGGTTTGGAATCAGCCCCAGCATTTT
CDR3: CASSIDLRNLGVWNQPQHF

J: TRBJ1-1
D: -
V: TRBV29-1
size: -
DNA: TGCAGCGTTGCGGCGGACACTGAAGCTTTCTTT
CDR3: CSVAADTEAFF

J: TRBJ2-6
D: -
V: TRBV9
size: once
DNA: TGTGCCAGCAGCGTAACAGCGGGCAGCTCTGGGGCCAACGTCCTGACTTTC
CDR3: CASSVTAGSSGANVLTF

J: TRBJ1-3
D: -
V: TRBV29-1
size: -
DNA: TGCAGCGCCGCGGTCCAATCCCCTGGAAACACCATATATTTT
CDR3: CSAAVQSPGNTIYF

J: TRBJ1-2
D: -
V: TRBV3-1/TRBV3-2
size: -
DNA: TGTGCCAGCAGCTACTTGGGCCCCAGCTATGGCTACACCTTC
CDR3: CASSYLGPSYGYTF

J: TRBJ1-5
D: TRBD1
V: TRBV2
size: -
DNA: TGTGCCAGCACAGGGGGGAGACCGCAGCCCCAGCATTTT
CDR3: CASTGGRPQPQHF

J: TRBJ2-2
D: TRBD2
V: TRBV5-1
size: once
DNA: TGCGCCAGCAGCCCGTCTAGCGGGACCGTCACCGGGGAGCTGTTTTTT
CDR3: CASSPSSGTVTGELFF

J: TRBJ2-7
D: -
V: TRBV28
size: -
DNA: TGTGCCAGCCTGCCCAGCGGCCCCTACGAGCAGTACTTC
CDR3: CASLPSGPYEQYF

J: TRBJ2-7
D: TRBD2
V: TRBV28
size: -
DNA: TGTGCCAGCCGACGCGGGAGGGCCTACGAGCAGTACTTC
CDR3: CASRRGRAYEQYF

J: TRBJ1-1
D: -
V: TRBV18
size: -
DNA: TGTGCCAGCTCACCACGCGGTTTGTTTTTTGTGAACACTGAAGCTTTCTTT
CDR3: CASSPRGLFFVNTEAFF

J: TRBJ2-2
D: -
V: TRBV7-9
size: -
DNA: TGTGCCAGCAGCTTAAGGGACTGGAACACCGGGGAGCTGTTTTTT
CDR3: CASSLRDWNTGELFF

J: TRBJ2-7
D: -
V: TRBV5-1
size: -
DNA: TGCGCCAGCAGCTTGGCCGACGAGCAGTACTTC
CDR3: CASSLADEQYF

J: TRBJ1-4
D: -
V: TRBV18
size: -
DNA: TGTGCCAGCTCACCCGGACAGTCAACTAATGAAAAACTGTTTTTT
CDR3: CASSPGQSTNEKLFF

J: TRBJ2-1
D: TRBD1
V: TRBV18
size: -
DNA: TGTGCCAGCTCGAGAGACAGGGGATACAATGAGCAGTTCTTC
CDR3: CASSRDRGYNEQFF

J: TRBJ2-5
D: TRBD1
V: TRBV27
size: -
DNA: TGTGCCAGCAGCATCCGGGACAGGGAGACCCAGTACTTC
CDR3: CASSIRDRETQYF

J: TRBJ2-7
D: TRBD1
V: TRBV5-1
size: -
DNA: TGCGCCAGCAGCACCTCCGGACAGGGCTACGAGCAGTACTTC
CDR3: CASSTSGQGYEQYF

J: TRBJ2-7
D: TRBD2
V: TRBV19
size: -
DNA: TGTGCCAGTAGGACTACTAGCGGGAGCCGTGACGAGCAGTACTTC
CDR3: CASRTTSGSRDEQYF

J: TRBJ1-4
D: -
V: TRBV6-5
size: -
DNA: TGTGCCAGCAGTTACGCCGGTGTAGAAGTTGAAAAACTGTTTTTT
CDR3: CASSYAGVEVEKLFF

J: TRBJ2-1
D: -
V: TRBV19
size: -
DNA: TGTGCCAGTAGTCAGGGGACGAATGAGCAGTTCTTC
CDR3: CASSQGTNEQFF

J: TRBJ1-4
D: TRBD1
V: TRBV19
size: -
DNA: TGTGCCAGTAGGAGGACAGGGTCGGGAGAAAAACTGTTTTTT
CDR3: CASRRTGSGEKLFF

J: TRBJ2-1
D: TRBD2
V: TRBV24-1
size: once
DNA: TGTGCCACCAGTGAATGGACTAGCGGGAGGGCCGAATTCTTC
CDR3: CATSEWTSGRAEFF

J: TRBJ1-2
D: -
V: TRBV2
size: -
DNA: TGTGCCAGCAGGATTTACCAGGGGTATGGCTACACCTTC
CDR3: CASRIYQGYGYTF